Described below is a single T cell receptor (beta chain) sequence and its context. Participants, 18 to 89 years old, spanned more than 20 US areas. Donors were grouped by their self-reported clinical history. Clones were sequenced by immunoSEQ multiplex PCR, and TCRdb holds only the in-frame ones, with some missing. The repertoire includes roughly 200,000 clones, about nine tenths of them detected once, and 3% to 4.5% sits in the top ten. The sample belongs to a study of blood T cell repertoires in COVID-19. As for the study in general: Acute and convalescent COVID-19 samples came from the United States, Italy and Spain. Nucleic acid was either cDNA or gDNA, and it came from T cells, B-cell-depleted T cells, or PBMCs.

Material for sequencing was PBMCs or T cells enriched from blood (not recorded which). This sequence was found in a middle-aged woman with acute COVID-19.

In nucleotides, the CDR3 is TGTGCCAGCAGCCCGCGTACAGGGTTTGAAAAACTGTTTTTT. Encoded protein: CASSPRTGFEKLFF. The chain employs TRBV11-2 and TRBJ1-4; tentative D call: TRBD1 (6 bases). Germline CDR1 and CDR2: SGHAT and FQNNGV. The germline V and J ends were trimmed by 5 bases and 7 bases, with 14 bases remaining between them. This CDR3 has 14 residues.